The clone carrying this TCR beta chain was counted only a few times. Its antigen is not identified. Germline V gene data show CDR1 as LNHDA and CDR2 as SQIVND (reference sequence). The CDR3 covers 15 residues. Trimming took 7 bases from V and 0 from J, leaving 12 bases between them. Some clones are missing from TCRdb's copy, which holds only in-frame ones; the method was immunoSEQ multiplex PCR. The data show tens of thousands of clones, around four fifths seen once. The sample originates from a study of OX40 agonist ivuxolimab in advanced cancers. Overall study context: Aged roughly 20 to 79 with a mean of about 63 years, they were about 78% male. Therapy given before enrollment (anti-PD-1, anti-PD-L1 or anti-CTLA-4) was allowed, and around 44% had some.

Study-wide points: Clonal expansion by week 6 occurred in CD4+ and CD8+ blood T cells (at 0.1 to 3.0 mg/kg). Researchers report that CD8+ T cells had, on average, more expanded clones than CD4+.

This material consisted of CD4+ or CD8+ T cells sorted from blood, taken in a trial of the OX40 agonist ivuxolimab. This receptor was identified in an adult with an advanced solid tumor such as melanoma, head and neck, liver or kidney cancer. This sequence joins TRBV19 and TRBJ1-4; D is unclear. DNA of the CDR3: TGTGCCAGTACCACCGGGAGCGCAACTAATGAAAAACTGTTTTTT. Translating gives CASTTGSATNEKLFF.